This TCR beta chain came from a study of Ad26.COV2.S vaccination and SARS-CoV-2 variants. Study as a whole: Ad26.COV2.S, an intramuscular injection, was given once or twice 56 days apart. Regarding the study as a whole: Post-vaccination spike-specific CD8+ and CD4+ T cell responses reportedly had substantial breadth.

Deletions cut 1 base from V and 0 bases from J, with 13 bases between. The CDR3 sequence is 16 residues long. Treatment of the sample: some 20 received Ad26.COV2.S at low or high dose, single or two shots; roughly five received placebo; per-sample allocation not given. After the first vaccine or placebo injection, samples were drawn on day 63. An Ad26 vector expressing Wuhan-strain SARS-CoV-2 spike constituted the vaccine. Profiling relied on immunoSEQ multiplex PCR, and the TCRdb table lists in-frame clones only, not all of them. The sample consists of hundreds of thousands of clones, approximately 92% of them appearing once. As concerns this clone: Its antigen is as yet unknown.

This TCR was recovered from a person aged 18-60 years who received the Ad26.COV2.S COVID-19 vaccine or a placebo. The sample was peripheral blood, taken in a trial of Ad26.COV2.S vaccine versus placebo. The chain uses TRBV23-1 and TRBJ2-7; D may be TRBD1 or TRBD2 (5 bases each). TRBV23-1 is known as an ORF, though its function is uncertain. This CDR3 reads CASSQYLGVISYEQYF. In DNA form, the CDR3 reads TGCGCCAGCAGTCAATATCTGGGGGTGATCTCCTACGAGCAGTACTTC.